These 9 T cell receptor beta chains were all obtained from the same sample, sequenced in a study of response to subunit inactivated influenza vaccine (dated by TCRdb to the late 2010s). The library was built by means of RT-PCR. Sequencing took place on an Illumina HiSeq 2500. TCRdb applied fastp at Q25 and MiXCR to the public reads, then kept only in-frame beta chains. CDR3 protein sequences are deduplicated, and each keeps its most common genes and DNA. The sample table contains approximately 730,000 distinct CDR3 sequences; only one count was recorded for approximately 15% of them. The top ten clones comprise 6.5% to 8.5% of the sample. This material consisted of PBMCs from blood, taken around 14 days before vaccination. These receptors came from a man aged 50 to 59 who received an inactivated influenza vaccine. Donor details come from another sample of the same person, matched by shared clones.

This clonotype was counted once. The CDR3 region has the DNA TGTGCCAGCAGCTTAGCAGGGGCCATGGGGACCCAGTACTTC. Its protein product is CASSLAGAMGTQYF. This sequence joins TRBV11-2 and TRBJ2-5, with a weak D call TRBD1 (6 bases). The CDR3 loop spans 14 amino acids. V lost 1 base, J lost 7 bases, and 13 bases lay in between. Germline CDR1 SGHAT, CDR2 FQNNGV.

The V and J genes are TRBV9 and TRBJ2-7; 7 bases match TRBD1. CDR1 and CDR2 (germline): SGDLS, YYNGEE. The V gene end was trimmed by 0 bases and the J gene end by 2 bases; junction bases not matched to a gene: 8. The CDR3 spans 16 residues. CDR3 coding DNA: TGTGCCAGCAGCGTAGGAGACAGGGTTTACACCTACGAGCAGTACTTC. Its protein product is CASSVGDRVYTYEQYF.

This chain connects TRBV28 to TRBJ2-3; 9 bases match TRBD2. From germline, CDR1 is MDHEN and CDR2 SYDVKM. V lost 6 bases to trimming and J lost 2 bases; unmatched junction nucleotides: 9. The CDR3 spans 16 residues. The CDR3 DNA sequence: TGTGCCAGCAGGCCGGGGTCGGGACTAGCCACAGATACGCAGTATTTT. It specifies CASRPGSGLATDTQYF.

This clonotype was seen a few times. V gene TRBV20-1 combines with J gene TRBJ2-1; TRBD1 agrees at 12 bases. The CDR3 extends over 13 amino acids. The V and J ends lost 8 bases and 7 bases, in that order; junction bases with no gene match: 6. Per germline, CDR1 DFQATT and CDR2 SNEGSKA (reference sequence). The CDR3 reads CSPGQGAVNEQFF. The CDR3 region has the DNA TGCAGTCCGGGACAGGGGGCGGTGAATGAGCAGTTCTTC.

This chain connects TRBV3-1 to TRBJ2-3; D not certain. Trimming took off 1 base at V and 8 bases at J, with 7 bases between the two ends. Per germline, CDR1 LGHDT and CDR2 YNNKEL (reference sequence). This CDR3 has 12 amino acids. This CDR3 reads CASSQGLGTQYF. CDR3 nucleotides: TGTGCCAGCAGCCAAGGGTTGGGTACGCAGTATTTT.

This clonotype appeared a few times. V usage is TRBV5-6 and J usage is TRBJ2-1, with a possible D match to TRBD1 (5 bases). This CDR3 has 14 residues. Trimming stripped 2 bases from V and 8 bases from J, with 14 bases between. From germline, CDR1 is SGHDT and CDR2 YYEEEE. The CDR3 region has the DNA TGTGCCAGCAGCTTCCAGGACATCGGCGATGAGCAGTTCTTC. Translation gives CASSFQDIGDEQFF. The entire variable domain, with the rest obtained from reference TRBV5-6 and TRBJ2-1, is as follows: DAGVTQSPTHLIKTRGQQVTLRCSPKSGHDTVSWYQQALGQGPQFIFQYYEEEERQRGNFPDRFSGHQFPNYSSELNVNALLLGDSALYLCASSFQDIGDEQFFGPGTRLTVL.

Comment on this clonotype: This may stem from a read error, because a much larger clone lies one nucleotide away. This CDR3 is CSARGAGADSPLLF. CDR3 DNA: TGCAGTGCTAGAGGTGCAGGGGCTGATTCACCCCTCCTCTTT. V is TRBV20-1 and J is TRBJ1-6; TRBD1 might be the D (6 bases). This CDR3 spans 14 amino acids. CDR1 is DFQATT and CDR2 is SNEGSKA in the germline V gene (reference sequence).

The sample holds a few counts of this clonotype. The chain has TRBV29-1 and TRBJ2-3; 10 bases fit TRBD1. The CDR3 loop spans 14 amino acids. V gave up 6 bases and J gave up 4 bases; unmatched junction bases: 7. Germline V gives CDR1 SQVTM, CDR2 ANQGSEA. The chain's CDR3 is CSVLTTGGADTQYF. Here the CDR3 DNA reads TGCAGCGTCCTTACGACAGGGGGCGCAGATACGCAGTATTTT.

There are a few counts of this clonotype. The J gene is TRBJ2-5, the V gene TRBV10-3; 8 bases align to TRBD1. This CDR3 is built from 16 residues. Germline V CDR1 and CDR2: ENHRY, SYGVKD. V gave up 2 bases and J gave up 0 bases; unmatched junction bases: 5. This CDR3 is CAISEPRTGNQETQYF. The CDR3 DNA sequence: TGTGCCATCAGTGAGCCGCGGACAGGGAACCAAGAGACCCAGTACTTC.